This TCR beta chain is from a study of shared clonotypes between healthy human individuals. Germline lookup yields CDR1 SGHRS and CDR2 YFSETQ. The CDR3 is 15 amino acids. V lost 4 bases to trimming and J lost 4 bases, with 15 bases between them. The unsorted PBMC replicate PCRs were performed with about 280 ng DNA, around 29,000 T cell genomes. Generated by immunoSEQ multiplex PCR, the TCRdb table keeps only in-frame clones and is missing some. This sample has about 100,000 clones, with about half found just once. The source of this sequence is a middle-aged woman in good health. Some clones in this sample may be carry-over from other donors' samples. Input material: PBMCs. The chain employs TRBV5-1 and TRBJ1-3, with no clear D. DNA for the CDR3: TGCGCCAGCAGCCCCCAAGGCAGTCAAGGAAACACCATATATTTT. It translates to CASSPQGSQGNTIYF.